This TCR beta chain was sequenced in a study of cytotoxic CD8 clonotypes in ibrutinib-treated CLL. This clone turned up a few times. Its target is not known. Study findings and constraints: For progressing versus sustained-remission patients, sampling times were not the same.

Libraries were prepared by immunoSEQ multiplex PCR; TCRdb keeps only in-frame clonotypes and omits some of them. The top ten hold roughly 2% of the sample, which has over 150,000 clones, about 80% seen once. This CDR3 has 13 residues. Trimming cost V 6 bases and J 4 bases, with 12 bases left between them. Germline V gene data show CDR1 as MNHEY and CDR2 as SMNVEV (reference sequence). The chain joins TRBV27 to TRBJ1-2; D ambiguous. The clonotype originates from a human donor with chronic lymphocytic leukemia. Sequenced material: PBMCs, taken after 12 months of ibrutinib treatment. CDR3 sequence (DNA): TGTGCCAGCAGCGACCCAAATTCCTATGGCTACACCTTC. It is translated as CASSDPNSYGYTF.